The 11 T cell receptor beta chains presented below share a single source sample, sequenced in a study of blood T cell dynamics during melanoma immunotherapy. The time point is: week 3, after first cycle of checkpoint inhibitor. Profiling relied on immunoSEQ multiplex PCR, and the TCRdb table lists in-frame clones only, not all of them. The sample records 25,000 to 35,000 clones, roughly 88% being singletons. The sequencing here drew on blood, taken from a patient treated with checkpoint blockade. These receptors were collected from a human donor with melanoma.

J is TRBJ1-2 and V is TRBV7-9, with a tentative D call TRBD1 (5 bases). CDR3 size: 13 residues. The germline gives CDR1 SEHNR, CDR2 FQNEAQ (reference sequence). The V end was cut by 5 bases, the J end by 2 bases, with 9 bases between. This CDR3 is CASSRDVNYGYTF. Here the CDR3 DNA reads TGTGCCAGCAGCCGGGACGTCAACTATGGCTACACCTTC.

The chain recombines TRBV7-3 with TRBJ2-2; the D gene could be TRBD1 or TRBD2 (7 bases each). Trimming took off 8 bases at V and 4 bases at J, with 20 bases between the two ends. This CDR3 spans 16 amino acids. Germline V lookup: CDR1 SGHTA, CDR2 FQGTGA. The CDR3, as DNA: TGTGCCAGCCAGGGGGGAGGGACTCAAGCCACCGGGGAGCTGTTTTTT. Its protein is CASQGGGTQATGELFF.

V is TRBV14 and J is TRBJ2-2; D is unclear. There are 13 residues in the CDR3. The V gene lost 2 bases and the J gene lost 7 bases, with 8 bases spanning the gap. Germline-derived CDR1 and CDR2 are SGHDN and FVKESK. The CDR3 DNA reads as TGTGCCAGCAGCCAAAGGGTCGGCGGGGAGCTGTTTTTT. Translation: CASSQRVGGELFF.

The chain recombines TRBV29-1 with TRBJ1-4, with TRBD1 matching 7 bases. With 6 bases clipped from V and 4 bases from J, the junction kept 8 bases outside the gene matches. CDR1 is SQVTM, CDR2 ANQGSEA, per germline. There are 14 residues in the CDR3. As DNA, the CDR3 is TGCAGCGTCACGGCGGGACAGCGTAATGAAAAACTGTTTTTT. It specifies CSVTAGQRNEKLFF.

The rearrangement uses TRBV7-6 and TRBJ1-1; D is ambiguous. V shed 1 base and J shed 6 bases, with 9 bases lying between them. The germline V gene encodes CDR1 SGHVS and CDR2 FNYEAQ. There are 13 residues in the CDR3. The CDR3 DNA reads as TGTGCCAGCAGCTTAGGTGGCCGGGCTGAAGCTTTCTTT. This encodes CASSLGGRAEAFF. The variable domain in full, completed from reference TRBV7-6 and TRBJ1-1, reads GAGVSQSPRYKVTKRGQDVALRCDPISGHVSLYWYRQALGQGPEFLTYFNYEAQQDKSGLPNDRFSAERPEGSISTLTIQRTEQRDSAMYRCASSLGGRAEAFFGQGTRLTVV.

This chain uses TRBV29-1 with TRBJ2-3; D is undetermined. This CDR3 comprises 16 residues. V lost 3 bases and J lost 4, with 20 bases in between. The germline V gene encodes CDR1 SQVTM and CDR2 ANQGSEA. The CDR3 DNA reads as TGCAGCGTTGAGGGGTTGGGGAAGTTTGGCGCAGATACGCAGTATTTT. This sequence encodes CSVEGLGKFGADTQYF.

In nucleotides, the CDR3 is TGTGCCAGCAGCGTAGCAGGGACAGGGGGTTCGGATGAGCAGTTCTTC. Residues: CASSVAGTGGSDEQFF. V and J are TRBV9 and TRBJ2-1; 11 nucleotides agree with TRBD1. In germline, CDR1 is SGDLS, CDR2 YYNGEE. This CDR3 has 16 amino acids. Trimming took 0 bases from V and 8 from J; bases not matched to a gene: 7.

This clone has just a few counts. The chain links TRBV7-9 to TRBJ1-3; the match to TRBD1 covers 8 bases. J gave up 2 bases and V 5 bases, and 2 bases lay outside the gene matches. This CDR3 has 14 amino acids. Germline V gene data show CDR1 as SEHNR and CDR2 as FQNEAQ (reference sequence). The CDR3 reads CASSMGQAGNTIYF. In DNA, the CDR3 is TGTGCCAGCAGCATGGGACAGGCTGGAAACACCATATATTTT.

This clone was recorded only once. V and J are TRBV19 and TRBJ2-3; 12 bases match TRBD2. CDR3 length equals 17 residues. The ends lost 3 bases at V and 6 bases at J; junction bases unmatched: 10. Looked up from germline, CDR1 is LNHDA and CDR2 is SQIVND (reference sequence). The CDR3 is CASSISASGGAWDTQYF. CDR3 in DNA: TGTGCCAGTAGTATCTCGGCTAGCGGGGGGGCCTGGGATACGCAGTATTTT.

In its sample, this clone was seen once. The rearrangement links TRBV7-3 to TRBJ2-2, with D unclear. The CDR3 covers 15 residues. The germline CDR1 and CDR2 sequences are SGHTA and FQGTGA. Trimming pared 2 bases from V and 6 bases from J, leaving 13 bases between. The DNA for the CDR3 is TGTGCCAGCAGCTTAGGTTTCCCCCTCCCCGGGGAGCTGTTTTTT. Amino acid sequence: CASSLGFPLPGELFF.

The chain joins TRBV4-2 to TRBJ2-1, with TRBD1 as a possible D gene (5 bases). This CDR3 has 13 residues. V was pared by 2 bases and J by 7 bases, with 9 bases between. Per germline, CDR1 LGHNA and CDR2 YNFKEQ. CDR3 sequence (DNA): TGTGCCAGCAGCCAAAGCAAGGGGAATGAGCAGTTCTTC. This encodes CASSQSKGNEQFF.